The next 21 T cell receptor beta chains were all read from a single sample in a study of shared clonotypes between healthy human individuals. Produced via immunoSEQ multiplex PCR; TCRdb's table is partial and in-frame only. Counted here are about 2.4 million clones, 85% to 95% occurring once; the ten biggest clones make up over 0.12%. Material: naive CD4+ T cells sorted from blood. Documented subset: CD45RA+ positively selected. Receptor source: a man in his late teens or twenties in good health.

The chain recombines TRBV6-5 with TRBJ2-2; D gene ambiguous. Germline V CDR1 and CDR2: MNHEY, SVGAGI. The germline V and J ends were trimmed by 2 bases and 7 bases, with 5 bases remaining between them. CDR3 length: 12 amino acids. The DNA of the CDR3 is TGTGCCAGCAGTTACCCCGGCGGGGAGCTGTTTTTT. As protein: CASSYPGGELFF.

The rearrangement joins TRBV6-1 to TRBJ2-5; the D gene is possibly TRBD1 (6 bases). CDR3 length: 14 residues. CDR1 MNHNS and CDR2 SASEGT come from the germline V gene. Trimming took 7 bases from V and 5 from J, leaving 17 bases between them. CDR3 sequence: CASTEQGQGETQYF. The DNA of the CDR3 is TGTGCCAGCACCGAGCAGGGGCAAGGGGAGACCCAGTACTTC.

V and J are TRBV5-4 and TRBJ2-7; 14 bases are a match to TRBD2. Losses at the gene ends were 4 bases for V and 4 bases for J; bases not matched to a gene: 4. This CDR3 contains 15 residues. CDR1 and CDR2 from the germline V gene are SGHNT and YYREEE (reference sequence). The CDR3, as DNA: TGTGCCAGCAGCCAGCGGACTAGCGGGGGGTACGAGCAGTACTTC. It is translated as CASSQRTSGGYEQYF.

This sequence joins TRBV28 and TRBJ1-3; possibly TRBD1 for D (5 bases). This CDR3 is 14 amino acids long. From germline, CDR1 is MDHEN and CDR2 SYDVKM. Trimming stripped 3 bases from V and 4 bases from J, with 10 bases between. The CDR3 DNA sequence: TGTGCCAGCAGTTTCGGAGGGGACGGAAACACCATATATTTT. Translation: CASSFGGDGNTIYF.

The V and J genes are TRBV7-2 and TRBJ2-7; D is undetermined. This CDR3 spans 13 amino acids. Trimming stripped 4 bases from V and 2 bases from J, with 9 bases between. CDR1 is SGHTA, CDR2 FQGNSA, per germline. The CDR3 DNA reads TGTGCCAGCAGCTCGCCCCGGACCTACGAGCAGTACTTC. Amino acids: CASSSPRTYEQYF.

V gene TRBV25-1 combines with J gene TRBJ1-5; 8 nucleotides match TRBD1. V was pared by 6 bases and J by 7 bases, with 8 bases of the junction left unmatched. The CDR3 covers 14 residues. CDR1 and CDR2 (germline): MGHDK, SYGVNS. The CDR3 nucleotides are TGTGCCAGCAGGGAGACAGGGGTAGGCCAGCCCCAGCATTTT. Protein sequence: CASRETGVGQPQHF.

The chain is built from TRBV5-1 and TRBJ2-1, with 9 bases lining up with TRBD2. Per the germline V gene, CDR1 is SGHRS and CDR2 is YFSETQ. The CDR3 is 17 residues long. J lost 3 bases, V lost 3 bases, and 10 bases had no gene match. The CDR3 here is CASSWNRAGGLYNEQFF. As DNA, the CDR3 is TGCGCCAGCAGCTGGAACAGAGCGGGGGGCCTCTACAATGAGCAGTTCTTC.

J is TRBJ2-7 and V is TRBV7-9; D tentatively reads TRBD1 or TRBD2 (5 bases each). The CDR3 consists of 12 residues. Germline assignment: CDR1 SEHNR and CDR2 FQNEAQ (reference sequence). V was pared by 5 bases and J by 10 bases, with 15 bases between. The CDR3 region has the DNA TGTGCCAGCAGCAAAGAGATCTGGGACCAGTACTTC. It is translated as CASSKEIWDQYF.

The chain joins TRBV27 to TRBJ1-1, with TRBD1 identical over 8 bases. Germline loops: CDR1 MNHEY, CDR2 SMNVEV (reference sequence). J lost 4 bases, V lost 8 bases, and 6 bases had no gene match. This CDR3 has 13 residues. CDR3 nucleotides: TGTGCCAGCGGGCGACAGGGGAGCACTGAAGCTTTCTTT. Its translation is CASGRQGSTEAFF.

V is TRBV10-1 and J is TRBJ2-2; D might be TRBD2 (5 bases). This CDR3 comprises 17 residues. Between the trimmed V and J ends, which lost 0 bases and 1 base, there was a span of 12 bases. Looked up from germline, CDR1 is WNHNN and CDR2 is SYGVQD (reference sequence). The CDR3 sequence: CASSESRSSLNTGELFF. The CDR3 region has the DNA TGCGCCAGCAGTGAGTCGAGGTCTAGCCTGAACACCGGGGAGCTGTTTTTT.

This CDR3 reads CASSDSPGSNEQFF. The CDR3 DNA reads as TGTGCCAGCAGTGATTCCCCGGGAAGCAATGAGCAGTTCTTC. The chain joins TRBV6-1 to TRBJ2-1; tentatively, D is TRBD2 (5 bases). The ends were cut back, 3 bases at V and 6 bases at J, with 12 bases in the middle. Germline V gives CDR1 MNHNS, CDR2 SASEGT. The CDR3 is made up of 14 amino acids.

This chain links TRBV11-3 with TRBJ1-1; D gene unclear. The V end was cut by 5 bases, the J end by 5 bases, with 12 bases between. The CDR3 extends over 13 amino acids. The germline gives CDR1 SGHNT, CDR2 YENEEA. CDR3: CASSLSRGTEAFF. The CDR3 DNA reads TGTGCCAGCAGCCTGTCCCGGGGAACTGAAGCTTTCTTT.

The V call is TRBV2, the J call TRBJ2-5; TRBD2 agrees at 15 bases. The CDR3 loop spans 15 amino acids. Trimming at V came to 5 bases and at J to 5 bases, leaving 3 bases not matched to a gene. CDR1 is SNHLY and CDR2 is FYNNEI in the germline V gene. CDR3 residues: CASSSGLAGGETQYF. The DNA of the CDR3 is TGTGCCAGCAGTTCGGGACTAGCGGGGGGCGAGACCCAGTACTTC.

In nucleotides, the CDR3 is TGCGCCAGCAGGACGTTGGCGTCTAATGAAAAACTGTTTTTT. Translating gives CASRTLASNEKLFF. The rearrangement uses TRBV5-1 and TRBJ1-4; D remains unclear. V lost 5 bases to trimming and J lost 3 bases, with 11 bases between them. This CDR3 region has 14 residues. Germline V CDR1 and CDR2: SGHRS, YFSETQ.

V and J are TRBV9 and TRBJ2-5; 12 bases fit TRBD2. After removal of 2 bases from V and 5 bases from J, the junction contained 4 bases not matched to a gene. The V gene's germline CDR1 is SGDLS and CDR2 YYNGEE. This CDR3 is built from 15 residues. Here the CDR3 DNA reads TGTGCCAGCAGCGTCGGGACTAGCGGGTACGAGACCCAGTACTTC. Translated, it gives CASSVGTSGYETQYF.

The chain links TRBV30 to TRBJ2-7; D is perhaps TRBD1 (6 bases). Between the trimmed V and J ends, which lost 1 base and 3 bases, there was a span of 13 bases. The germline V gene encodes CDR1 GTSNPN and CDR2 SVGIG (reference sequence). CDR3 length: 14 amino acids. The CDR3: CAWSDGQRNYEQYF. DNA for the CDR3: TGTGCCTGGAGTGATGGACAGAGAAACTACGAGCAGTACTTC.

Details on this clone: Other DNA sequences in the same sample also yield this CDR3. This rearrangement joins TRBV30 to TRBJ1-3; D gene uncertain. The CDR3 consists of 13 residues. V shed 0 bases and J shed 7 bases, with 10 bases lying between them. CDR1 GTSNPN and CDR2 SVGIG come from the germline V gene (reference sequence). In DNA form, the CDR3 reads TGTGCCTGGAGTGTCGCGGGTGGGAACACCATATATTTT. Protein sequence: CAWSVAGGNTIYF.

The chain has TRBV10-3 and TRBJ2-5; tentatively, D is TRBD1 (6 bases). The CDR3 spans 13 residues. The germline V gene has CDR1 ENHRY and CDR2 SYGVKD. V lost 9 bases and J lost 4, with 15 bases in between. The CDR3 DNA is TGTGCCATTTCACAGGGTAGTGGAGAGACCCAGTACTTC. Amino acids: CAISQGSGETQYF.

V usage is TRBV10-2 and J usage is TRBJ2-2; TRBD1 matches 8 bases. Germline CDR1 WSHSY, CDR2 SAAADI. The CDR3 length is 14 residues. V trimming: 4 bases; J trimming: 5 bases; junction bases outside the gene matches: 3. CDR3 loop: CASSGTGRTGELFF. The CDR3 DNA sequence: TGCGCCAGCAGTGGGACAGGGAGGACCGGGGAGCTGTTTTTT.

In this sample, this clone turned up once. The V and J genes are TRBV7-9 and TRBJ2-5; TRBD1 matches 9 bases. From germline, CDR1 is SEHNR and CDR2 FQNEAQ (reference sequence). The CDR3 is 16 residues long. V shed 5 bases, J shed 5 bases, and the junction held 12 bases outside the gene matches. The DNA of the CDR3 is TGTGCCAGCAGCCTAGAGTGGGACAGGGATCTTGAGACCCAGTACTTC. Its translation is CASSLEWDRDLETQYF. Looking up the rest from reference TRBV7-9 and TRBJ2-5 gives the full variable domain: DTGVSQNPRHKITKRGQNVTFRCDPISEHNRLYWYRQTLGQGPEFLTYFQNEAQLEKSRLLSDRFSAERPKGSFSTLEIQRTEQGDSAMYLCASSLEWDRDLETQYFGPGTRLLVL.

This chain links TRBV30 with TRBJ2-2, with a weak D call TRBD2 (6 bases). The CDR3 consists of 11 residues. Germline values: CDR1 GTSNPN, CDR2 SVGIG (reference sequence). Trimming left V 8 bases short and J 6 bases short, with 10 bases between. This CDR3 is CAPTSPGELFF. In nucleotides, the CDR3 is TGTGCCCCAACTAGCCCCGGGGAGCTGTTTTTT.